This TCR beta chain was recorded in a study of blood T cell repertoires in COVID-19. Study context: T cells, B-cell-depleted T cells, or PBMCs supplied cDNA or gDNA.

The authors' processing: Reference gene primer amplification in the assay estimated nucleated cell counts. Using immunoSEQ multiplex PCR, the repertoire was profiled, and TCRdb retains in-frame clones only, with some absent. That table furnishes V, J and clone size, whereas the DNA furnished D and trimming. In the table there are about 440,000 clones, 88% of which are singletons. Followed longitudinally, the Seattle patients had been enrolled during active infection. CDR3 length: 14 amino acids. CDR1 SEHNR and CDR2 FQNEAQ come from the germline V gene (reference sequence). The V and J ends lost 3 bases and 1 base, in that order; junction bases with no gene match: 3.

This TCR was recovered from a woman in her 50s with COVID-19, enrolled during active disease. The specimen sequenced was peripheral blood. The chain carries TRBV7-9 and TRBJ2-7, with TRBD1 matching 7 bases. CDR3 amino acids: CASSFGDSSYEQYF. For the CDR3, the DNA is TGTGCCAGCAGCTTTGGGGACAGTTCCTACGAGCAGTACTTC.